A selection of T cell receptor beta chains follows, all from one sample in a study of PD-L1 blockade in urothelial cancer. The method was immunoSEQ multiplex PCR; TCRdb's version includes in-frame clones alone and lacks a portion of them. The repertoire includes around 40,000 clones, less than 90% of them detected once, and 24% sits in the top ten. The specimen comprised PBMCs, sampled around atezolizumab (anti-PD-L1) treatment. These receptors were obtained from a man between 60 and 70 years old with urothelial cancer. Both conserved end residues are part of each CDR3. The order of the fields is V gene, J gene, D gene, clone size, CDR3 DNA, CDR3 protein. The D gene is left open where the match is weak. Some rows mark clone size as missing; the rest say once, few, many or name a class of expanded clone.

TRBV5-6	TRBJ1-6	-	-	TGTGCCAGCCGGTTGGTGGGAGCGAATTCACCCCTCCACTTT	CASRLVGANSPLHF
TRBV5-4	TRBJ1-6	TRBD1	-	TGTGCCAGCAGCTTTGACAGGGTCTATAATTCACCCCTCCACTTT	CASSFDRVYNSPLHF
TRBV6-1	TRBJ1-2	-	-	TGTGCCAGCAGTCACAGGGAAAACTATGGCTACACCTTC	CASSHRENYGYTF
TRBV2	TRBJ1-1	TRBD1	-	TGTGCCAGCAGTAGACAGGGGGCGGGTGGCACTGAAGCTTTCTTT	CASSRQGAGGTEAFF
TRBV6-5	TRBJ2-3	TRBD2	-	TGTGCCAGCAGTTTACTAGCGGAACCCACAGATACGCAGTATTTT	CASSLLAEPTDTQYF
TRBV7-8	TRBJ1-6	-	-	TGTGCCAGCAGCGGACCGGGACTCCAGAATTCACCCCTCCACTTT	CASSGPGLQNSPLHF
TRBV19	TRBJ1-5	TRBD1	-	TGTGCCAGTAGTATCTCGACAGGGTACCTCCAGCCCCAGCATTTT	CASSISTGYLQPQHF
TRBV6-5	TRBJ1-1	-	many	TGTGCCAGCAGCGCCCAGGGGAGCGGTGAAGCTTTCTTT	CASSAQGSGEAFF
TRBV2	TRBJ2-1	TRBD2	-	TGTGCCAGCAGGGAGGGACTAGCGGTTTCCTACAATGAGCAGTTCTTC	CASREGLAVSYNEQFF
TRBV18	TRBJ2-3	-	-	TGTGCCAGCTCAGCCCAAGGGGGTATCACAGATACGCAGTATTTT	CASSAQGGITDTQYF
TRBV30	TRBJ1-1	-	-	TGTGCCTGGAGCCAAGGTATGGCGGGGAACACTGAAGCTTTCTTT	CAWSQGMAGNTEAFF
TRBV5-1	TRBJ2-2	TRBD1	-	TGCGCCACCTCTAAGCAGGGGGACCCGACAGGGGAGCTGTTTTTT	CATSKQGDPTGELFF
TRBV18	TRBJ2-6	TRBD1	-	TGTGCCAGCTCGCGCGGACGACAGGGGGCTGGGGCCAACGTCCTGACTTTC	CASSRGRQGAGANVLTF
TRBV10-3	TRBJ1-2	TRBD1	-	TGTGCCATCAGTGAACAGGGGGAGGGAGCTGGCTACACCTTC	CAISEQGEGAGYTF
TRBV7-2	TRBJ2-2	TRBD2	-	TGTGCCAGCAGCTTAGGACTAGCGGGTCCCACCGGGGAGCTGTTTTTT	CASSLGLAGPTGELFF
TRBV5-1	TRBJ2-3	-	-	TGCGCCAGCAGCTTGGAAGGGGCCGCGTCAGATACGCAGTATTTT	CASSLEGAASDTQYF
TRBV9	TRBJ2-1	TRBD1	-	TGTGCCAGCAGCCCAGCTACCGGACAGGGGGTGACAGGGCAGTTCTTC	CASSPATGQGVTGQFF
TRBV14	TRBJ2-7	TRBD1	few	TGTGCCAGCAGCCAAACGACAGGGGGCCGCTACGAGCAGTACTTC	CASSQTTGGRYEQYF
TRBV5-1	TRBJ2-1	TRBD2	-	TGCGCCAGCAGCTACGGGACTAGCGGGTACAATGAGCAGTTCTTC	CASSYGTSGYNEQFF
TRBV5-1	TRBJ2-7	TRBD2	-	TGCGCCAGCAGCTTGGATGTGGCGGGAGGGCCTTACGAGCAGTACTTC	CASSLDVAGGPYEQYF
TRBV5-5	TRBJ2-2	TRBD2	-	TGTGCCAGCAGCTTCCTAGCGGGGGGGCGTACCGGGGAGCTGTTTTTT	CASSFLAGGRTGELFF
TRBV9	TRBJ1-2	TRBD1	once	TGTGCCAGCAGCCCGTCGACAGGGGCGATAGGCGGCTACACCTTC	CASSPSTGAIGGYTF
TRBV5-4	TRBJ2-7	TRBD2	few	TGTGCCAGCAGCCCGGGACTAGCGTTCGGCGAGCAGTACTTC	CASSPGLAFGEQYF
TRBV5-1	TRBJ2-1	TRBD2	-	TGCGCCAGCAGCCCGGGACTAGCGGGGGCGGGGGAGCAGTTCTTC	CASSPGLAGAGEQFF
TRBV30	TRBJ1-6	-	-	TGTGCCTGGAGTCCGGGGTTAAATTCACCCCTCCACTTT	CAWSPGLNSPLHF
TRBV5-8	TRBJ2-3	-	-	TGTGCCAGCAGCTTCGGTAGCGGAGAGGGCACAGATACGCAGTATTTT	CASSFGSGEGTDTQYF
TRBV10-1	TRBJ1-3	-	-	TGCGCCAGCAGTTTTTCCCGACATGGCGCTGGAAACACCATATATTTT	CASSFSRHGAGNTIYF
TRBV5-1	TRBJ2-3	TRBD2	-	TGCGCCAGCAGCTTGGGCGCGGGAGCCGGCACAGATACGCAGTATTTT	CASSLGAGAGTDTQYF
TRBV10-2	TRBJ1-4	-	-	TGCGCCAGCAGTGACCGGGACTTAAATGAAAAACTGTTTTTT	CASSDRDLNEKLFF
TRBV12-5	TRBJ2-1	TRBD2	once	TGTGCTAGTGGTTTGGGAGCGGGGGGGCCGGCTAATGAGCAGTTCTTC	CASGLGAGGPANEQFF
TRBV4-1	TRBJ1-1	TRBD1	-	TGCGCCAGCAGCCAACTCCCTGGGACAGGGGAGACTGAAGCTTTCTTT	CASSQLPGTGETEAFF
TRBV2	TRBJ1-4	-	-	TGTGCCAGCAGACCCCAACGCGGGGATAATGAAAAACTGTTTTTT	CASRPQRGDNEKLFF
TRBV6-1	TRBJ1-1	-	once	TGTGCCAGCAGTGAAATAAGAATGACAGGTTTCCCCCCGGCTTTCTTT	CASSEIRMTGFPPAFF
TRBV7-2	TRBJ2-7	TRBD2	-	TGTGCCAGCAGCTTAGTAACTAGCGGGGGCTACGAGCAGTACTTC	CASSLVTSGGYEQYF
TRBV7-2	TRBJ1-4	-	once	TGTGCCAGTCGCGGACTTGGGGAAAAACTGTTTTTT	CASRGLGEKLFF
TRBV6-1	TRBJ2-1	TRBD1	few	TGTGCCAGCACCTGGACAGGGAGGAATGAGCAGTTCTTC	CASTWTGRNEQFF
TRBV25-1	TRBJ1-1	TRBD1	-	TGTGCCAGCAGTGAGTCCGGGACAGGGCTTGAAGCTTTCTTT	CASSESGTGLEAFF
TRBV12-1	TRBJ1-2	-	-	TGTGCCAGCAGCTTCGACACGGATGGCTACACCTTC	CASSFDTDGYTF
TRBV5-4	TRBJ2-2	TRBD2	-	TGTGCCAGCAGCTTGGACAGCGGGGGCCGGGCCGGGGAGCTGTTTTTT	CASSLDSGGRAGELFF
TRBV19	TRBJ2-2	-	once	TGTGCCAGTAGTCCACACTTCTCCCAATGGAGGACCGGGGAGCTGTTTTTT	CASSPHFSQWRTGELFF
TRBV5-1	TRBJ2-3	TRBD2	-	TGCGCCAGCAGCTTGGCGCGGGGGGTGGCGGCAGATACGCAGTATTTT	CASSLARGVAADTQYF
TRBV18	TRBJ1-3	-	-	TGTGCCAGCTCACCATCCGCAATCAGTCCGATCTCTGGAAACACCATATATTTT	CASSPSAISPISGNTIYF
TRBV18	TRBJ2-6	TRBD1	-	TGTGCCAGCTCACCACCACGGACAGGGGTTAACTCTGGGGCCAACGTCCTGACTTTC	CASSPPRTGVNSGANVLTF
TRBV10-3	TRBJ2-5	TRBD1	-	TGTGCCATCAGCGCAGGGGGCGCAGAGACCCAGTACTTC	CAISAGGAETQYF
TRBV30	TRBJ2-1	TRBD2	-	TGTGCCTGGAGTGGGGGGGCTAGCGGGAGGGCCTCCAATGAGCAGTTCTTC	CAWSGGASGRASNEQFF
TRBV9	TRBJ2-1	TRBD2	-	TGTGCCAGCAGAGGGGGGGGAGGCGGGAGGTCCTACAATGAGCAGTTCTTC	CASRGGGGGRSYNEQFF
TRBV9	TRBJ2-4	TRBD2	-	TGTGCCAGCAGCGTAGGGCTAGCGGGAGCCTCGGGAGTTGGAAACATTCAGTACTTC	CASSVGLAGASGVGNIQYF
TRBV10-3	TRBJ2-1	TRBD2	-	TGTGCCACTAAAACTAGCGGGGGGGCAAATGAGCAGTTCTTC	CATKTSGGANEQFF
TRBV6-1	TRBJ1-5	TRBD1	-	TGTGCCAACAAGGGGGCAGGGAATCAGCCCCAGCATTTT	CANKGAGNQPQHF
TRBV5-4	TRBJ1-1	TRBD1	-	TGTGCCAGCAGCTACGGGACAGGGGCATTTTTTGGAGCTTTCTTT	CASSYGTGAFFGAFF
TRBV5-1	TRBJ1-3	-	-	TGCGCCAGCAGCTTGGTAGATCCCAATAGCTCTGGAAACACCATATATTTT	CASSLVDPNSSGNTIYF
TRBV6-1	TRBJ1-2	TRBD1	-	TGTGCCAGCAGGGAAACAGGGGGCGGCTATGGCTACACCTTC	CASRETGGGYGYTF
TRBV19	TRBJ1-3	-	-	TGTGCCAGTAGGCTGACAGGCTATTCCTCTGGAAACACCATATATTTT	CASRLTGYSSGNTIYF
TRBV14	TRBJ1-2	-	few	TGTGCCAGCAGCGGAGACCAGAGCTATGGCTACACCTTC	CASSGDQSYGYTF